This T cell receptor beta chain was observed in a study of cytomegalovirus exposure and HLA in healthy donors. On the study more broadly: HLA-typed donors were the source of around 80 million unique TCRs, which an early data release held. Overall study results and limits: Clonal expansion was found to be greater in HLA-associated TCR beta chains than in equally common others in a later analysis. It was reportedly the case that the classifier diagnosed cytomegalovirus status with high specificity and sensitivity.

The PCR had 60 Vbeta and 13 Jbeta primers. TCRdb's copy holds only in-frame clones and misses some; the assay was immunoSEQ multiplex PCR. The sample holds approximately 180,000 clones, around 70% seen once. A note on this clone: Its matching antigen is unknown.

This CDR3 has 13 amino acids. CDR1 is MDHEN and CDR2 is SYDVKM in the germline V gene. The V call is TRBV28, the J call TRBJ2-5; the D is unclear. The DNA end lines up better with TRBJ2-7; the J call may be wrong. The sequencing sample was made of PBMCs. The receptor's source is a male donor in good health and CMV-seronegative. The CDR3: CASNMDGPYEQYF. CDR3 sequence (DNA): TGTGCCAGCAATATGGATGGGCCCTACGAGCAGTACTTC.